A selection of T cell receptor beta chains follows, all from one sample in a study of blood T cell repertoires in COVID-19. Measured with immunoSEQ multiplex PCR; TCRdb has only the in-frame clones, and not every one. The table includes 200,000 to 300,000 clones, approximately 81% detected once. The sample was peripheral blood. The receptors were sampled from a man between 60 and 75 years old with acute or convalescent COVID-19. Each CDR3 is given with its conserved first and last residue.

len | v_gene | CDR3aa
14 | TRBV6-5 | CASRRALADNEQFF
15 | TRBV4-1 | CASSTQGQGGSPLHF
12 | TRBV5-1 | CASSDRVTEAFF
16 | TRBV18 | CASSPIRGHLKETQYF
16 | TRBV29-1 | CSVEDLSGGFQETQYF
14 | TRBV18 | CASSPGTGNYGYTF
15 | TRBV5-4 | CASSDAGTGFYEQYF
15 | TRBV5-4 | CASSLNAGLNYGYTF
15 | TRBV19 | CASSAHRVGDEKLFF
16 | TRBV12-5 | CASGLVLGQGNSPLHF
13 | TRBV7-9 | CASSLVGGQTQYF
14 | TRBV10-2 | CASSGTARTDTQYF
18 | TRBV10-2 | CASGSGGFGRGSTDTQYF
15 | TRBV4-1 | CASSLTEGSGYEQYF
17 | TRBV11-2 | CASSLDQGGISGNTIYF
16 | TRBV11-2 | CASSLGQARGGNTIYF
15 | TRBV5-4 | CASSLEGSGSETQYF
15 | TRBV4-2 | CASSIASGQTYEQYF
15 | TRBV5-1 | CASSLEREGLYEQYF
16 | TRBV6-2/TRBV6-3 | CASSYSIRYTHYEQYF
15 | TRBV25-1 | CASSGGREGRYEQYF
15 | TRBV11-2 | CASSLVRSSNEKLFF
15 | TRBV28 | CASSLSASGYYEQYF
16 | TRBV13 | CASSLVLDGGYSPLHF
13 | TRBV6-6 | CASTPSGTYEQYF
11 | TRBV19 | CASSTRDTQYF
12 | TRBV25-1 | CASSDSGYEQYF
13 | TRBV6-8 | CAPKGGLVAEAFF
15 | TRBV10-1 | CASSASGTGTDTQYF
15 | TRBV2 | CATETGRQNNSPLHF
13 | TRBV3-1/TRBV3-2 | CASSQVSEGTQYF
15 | TRBV7-9 | CASSWTGGYTGELFF
14 | TRBV5-1 | CASSSSNTYNEQFF
17 | TRBV3-1/TRBV3-2 | CASSHGLAGGSKNIQYF
15 | TRBV7-6 | CASSSPTGTGNTIYF
15 | TRBV12-1 | CASSFTGREFYEQYF
17 | TRBV7-8 | CASSLGGLAGNTGELFF
15 | TRBV3-1/TRBV3-2 | CASSHSTVRFYEAFF
15 | TRBV3-1/TRBV3-2 | CASSQEQGVGEKLFF
13 | TRBV13 | CASSLNVGNEQFF
14 | TRBV6-5 | CASSPSSARETQYF
14 | TRBV10-3 | CATHRGVDQETQYF
15 | TRBV6-6 | CASSDDRGWNSPLHF
12 | TRBV5-1 | CASSLDNYEQYF
18 | TRBV6-2/TRBV6-3 | CASSYSRGILADANIQYF
15 | TRBV28 | CASSSGLAGYNEQFF
15 | TRBV7-9 | CASIHSFQGTDTQYF
15 | TRBV28 | CASSLAGTVAYEQYF
17 | TRBV9 | CASSASDRVRGTGELFF
15 | TRBV7-8 | CASKLRLAGGNEQFF
19 | TRBV5-4 | CASSWPGLAGGNSYNEQFF
15 | TRBV7-2 | CASSLKWDRNQPQHF
15 | TRBV18 | CASSPRGISGNTIYF
15 | TRBV28 | CASSGSGSGANVLTF
15 | TRBV6-5 | CATEPPGEPNYGYTF